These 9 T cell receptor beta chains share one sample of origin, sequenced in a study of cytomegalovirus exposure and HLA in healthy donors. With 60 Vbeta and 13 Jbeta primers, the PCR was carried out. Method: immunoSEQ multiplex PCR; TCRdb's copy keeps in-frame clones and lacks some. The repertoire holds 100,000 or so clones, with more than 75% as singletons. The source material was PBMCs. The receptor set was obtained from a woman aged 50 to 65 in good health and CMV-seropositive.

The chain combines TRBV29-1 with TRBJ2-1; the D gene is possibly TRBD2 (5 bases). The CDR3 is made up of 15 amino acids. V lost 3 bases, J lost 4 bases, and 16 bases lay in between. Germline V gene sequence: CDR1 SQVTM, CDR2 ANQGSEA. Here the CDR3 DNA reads TGCAGCGTTGATTTCTCTAGCCTGGTGTACAATGAGCAGTTCTTC. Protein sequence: CSVDFSSLVYNEQFF.

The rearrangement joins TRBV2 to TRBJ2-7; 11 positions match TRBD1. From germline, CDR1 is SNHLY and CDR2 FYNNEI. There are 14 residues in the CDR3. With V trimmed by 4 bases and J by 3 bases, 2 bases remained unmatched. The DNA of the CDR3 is TGTGCCAGCAGTGGGGACAGGGGGTTCTACGAGCAGTACTTC. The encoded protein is CASSGDRGFYEQYF.

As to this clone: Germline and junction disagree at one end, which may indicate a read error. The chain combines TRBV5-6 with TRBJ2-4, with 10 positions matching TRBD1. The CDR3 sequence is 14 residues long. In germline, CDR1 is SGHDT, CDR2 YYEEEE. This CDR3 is CASRLGQGKNIQYF. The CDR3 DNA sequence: TGTGCCAGCAGATTGGGACAGGGGAAAAACATTCAGTACTTC.

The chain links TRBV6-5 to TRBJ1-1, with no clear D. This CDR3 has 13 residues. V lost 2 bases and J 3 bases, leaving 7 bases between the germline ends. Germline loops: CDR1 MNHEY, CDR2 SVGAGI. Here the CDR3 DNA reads TGTGCCAGCAGTTACGCGAGGGACACTGAAGCTTTCTTT. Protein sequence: CASSYARDTEAFF.

Here the CDR3 DNA reads TGCAGCGTTACCACGGACAGGCGGGCGCAGTATTTT. Encoded protein: CSVTTDRRAQYF. The chain is built from TRBV29-1 and TRBJ2-3; 7 bases align to TRBD1. Germline trimming cut 5 bases from V and 10 bases from J; bases unmatched to any gene: 9. The CDR3 contains 12 residues. From germline, CDR1 is SQVTM and CDR2 ANQGSEA.

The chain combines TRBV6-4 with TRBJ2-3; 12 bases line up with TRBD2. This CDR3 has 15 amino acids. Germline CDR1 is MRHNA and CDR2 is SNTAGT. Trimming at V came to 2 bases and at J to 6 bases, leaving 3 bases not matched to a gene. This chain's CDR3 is CASSDGTSGLDTQYF. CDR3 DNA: TGTGCCAGCAGTGACGGGACTAGCGGGCTTGATACGCAGTATTTT.

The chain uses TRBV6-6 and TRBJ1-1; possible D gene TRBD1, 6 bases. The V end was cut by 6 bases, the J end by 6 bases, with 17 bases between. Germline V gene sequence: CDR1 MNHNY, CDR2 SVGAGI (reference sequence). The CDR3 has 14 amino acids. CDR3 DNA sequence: TGTGCCAGCAGATTAAATAGGGGGAGCGCTGAAGCTTTCTTT. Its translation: CASRLNRGSAEAFF.

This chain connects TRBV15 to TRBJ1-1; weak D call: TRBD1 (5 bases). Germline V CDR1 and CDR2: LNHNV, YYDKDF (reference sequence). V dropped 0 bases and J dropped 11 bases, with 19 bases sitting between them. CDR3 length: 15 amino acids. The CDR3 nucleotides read TGTGCCACCAGCAGAGATCGTCTCCCGGGGGAGGCGGCTTTCTTT. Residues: CATSRDRLPGEAAFF.

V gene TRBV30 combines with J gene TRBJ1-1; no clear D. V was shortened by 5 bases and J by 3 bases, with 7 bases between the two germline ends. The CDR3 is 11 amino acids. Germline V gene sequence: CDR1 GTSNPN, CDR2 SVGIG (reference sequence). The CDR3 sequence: CAWLVYTEAFF. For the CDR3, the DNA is TGTGCCTGGTTAGTGTACACTGAAGCTTTCTTT.